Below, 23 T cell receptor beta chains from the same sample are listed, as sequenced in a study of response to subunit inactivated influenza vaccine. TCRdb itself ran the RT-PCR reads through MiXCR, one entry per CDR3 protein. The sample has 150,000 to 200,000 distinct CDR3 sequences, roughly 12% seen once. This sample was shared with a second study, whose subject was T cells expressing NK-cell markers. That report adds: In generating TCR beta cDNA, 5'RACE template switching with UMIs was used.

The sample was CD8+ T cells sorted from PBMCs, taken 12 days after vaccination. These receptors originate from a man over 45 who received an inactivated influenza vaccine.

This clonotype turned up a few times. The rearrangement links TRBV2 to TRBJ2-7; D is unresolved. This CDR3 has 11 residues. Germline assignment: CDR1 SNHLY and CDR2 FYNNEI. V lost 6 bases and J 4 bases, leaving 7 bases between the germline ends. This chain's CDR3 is CASSANYEQYF. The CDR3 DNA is TGTGCCAGCAGCGCGAATTACGAGCAGTACTTC.

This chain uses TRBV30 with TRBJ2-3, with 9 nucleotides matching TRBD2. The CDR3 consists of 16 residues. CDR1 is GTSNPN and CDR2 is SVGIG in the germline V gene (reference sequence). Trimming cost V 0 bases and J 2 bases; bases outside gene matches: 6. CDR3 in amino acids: CAWSVPSGGITDTQYF. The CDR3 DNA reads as TGTGCCTGGAGTGTTCCGAGCGGGGGGATCACAGATACGCAGTATTTT.

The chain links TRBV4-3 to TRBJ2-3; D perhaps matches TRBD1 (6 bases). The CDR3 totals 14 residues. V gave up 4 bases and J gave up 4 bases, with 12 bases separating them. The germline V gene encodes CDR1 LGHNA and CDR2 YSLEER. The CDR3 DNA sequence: TGCGCCAGCAGCCCACGGGACATTCCAGATACGCAGTATTTT. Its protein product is CASSPRDIPDTQYF.

The CDR3 coding sequence is TGCGCCAGCAGCTTGTGGTCGGGGGATGAGCAGTTCTTC. This gives the protein CASSLWSGDEQFF. V usage is TRBV5-1 and J usage is TRBJ2-1; D possibly corresponds to TRBD2 (6 bases). This CDR3 is 13 amino acids long. The V end lost 1 base, the J end lost 8 bases, and 10 bases lay between the germline ends. Germline values: CDR1 SGHRS, CDR2 YFSETQ.

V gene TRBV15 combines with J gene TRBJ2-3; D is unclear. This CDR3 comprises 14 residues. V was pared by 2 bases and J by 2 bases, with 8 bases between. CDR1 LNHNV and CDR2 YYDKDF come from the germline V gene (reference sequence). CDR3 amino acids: CATSRPGVTDTQYF. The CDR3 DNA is TGTGCCACCAGCAGACCAGGAGTCACAGATACGCAGTATTTT. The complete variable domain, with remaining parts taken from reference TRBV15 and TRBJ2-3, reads DAMVIQNPRYQVTQFGKPVTLSCSQTLNHNVMYWYQQKSSQAPKLLFHYYDKDFNNEADTPDNFQSRRPNTSFCFLDIRSPGLGDTAMYLCATSRPGVTDTQYFGPGTRLTVL.

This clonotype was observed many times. This CDR3 is CASSFPSRGGSSNQPQHF. The CDR3 DNA reads as TGTGCCAGCAGTTTCCCCTCTCGTGGCGGGTCTAGCAATCAGCCCCAGCATTTT. The rearrangement links TRBV28 to TRBJ1-5; no firm D call. The V and J ends lost 3 bases and 0 bases respectively, with 18 bases between them. This CDR3 has 18 amino acids. CDR1 and CDR2 (germline): MDHEN, SYDVKM.

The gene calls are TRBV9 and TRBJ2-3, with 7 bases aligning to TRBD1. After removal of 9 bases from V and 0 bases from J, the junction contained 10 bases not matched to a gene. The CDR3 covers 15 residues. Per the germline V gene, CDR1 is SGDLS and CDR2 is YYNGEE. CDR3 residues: CAISEQGTSTDTQYF. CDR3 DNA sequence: TGTGCCATCAGTGAACAGGGGACGAGCACAGATACGCAGTATTTT.

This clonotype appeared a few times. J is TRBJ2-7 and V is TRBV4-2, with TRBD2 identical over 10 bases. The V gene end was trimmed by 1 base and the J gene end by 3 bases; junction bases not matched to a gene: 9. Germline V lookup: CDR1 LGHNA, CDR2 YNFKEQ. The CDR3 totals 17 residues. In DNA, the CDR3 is TGTGCCAGCAGCCAAGGGCCCGTTACTAGCGGGGACTACGAGCAGTACTTC. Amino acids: CASSQGPVTSGDYEQYF.

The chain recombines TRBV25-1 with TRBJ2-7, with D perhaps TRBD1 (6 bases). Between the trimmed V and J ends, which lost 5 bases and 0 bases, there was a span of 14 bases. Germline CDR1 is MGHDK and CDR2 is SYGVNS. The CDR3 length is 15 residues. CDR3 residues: CASSQADRSSYEQYF. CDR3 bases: TGTGCCAGCAGTCAAGCCGACAGGTCCTCCTACGAGCAGTACTTC.

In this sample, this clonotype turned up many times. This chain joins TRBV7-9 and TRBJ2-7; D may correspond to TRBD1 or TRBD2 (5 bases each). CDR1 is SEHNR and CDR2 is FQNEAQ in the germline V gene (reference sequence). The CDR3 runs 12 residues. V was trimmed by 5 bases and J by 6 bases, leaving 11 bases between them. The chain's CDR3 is CASSLSGGEQYF. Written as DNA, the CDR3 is TGTGCCAGCAGCCTATCTGGGGGCGAGCAGTACTTC. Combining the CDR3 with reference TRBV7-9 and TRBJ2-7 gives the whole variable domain DTGVSQNPRHKITKRGQNVTFRCDPISEHNRLYWYRQTLGQGPEFLTYFQNEAQLEKSRLLSDRFSAERPKGSFSTLEIQRTEQGDSAMYLCASSLSGGEQYFGPGTRLTVT.

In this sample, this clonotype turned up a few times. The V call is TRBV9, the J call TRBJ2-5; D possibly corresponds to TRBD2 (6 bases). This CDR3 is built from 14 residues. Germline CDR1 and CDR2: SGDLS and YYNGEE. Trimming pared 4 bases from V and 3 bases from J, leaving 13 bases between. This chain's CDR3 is CASSIGTLEETQYF. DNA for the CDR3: TGTGCCAGCAGCATCGGGACTCTGGAAGAGACCCAGTACTTC.

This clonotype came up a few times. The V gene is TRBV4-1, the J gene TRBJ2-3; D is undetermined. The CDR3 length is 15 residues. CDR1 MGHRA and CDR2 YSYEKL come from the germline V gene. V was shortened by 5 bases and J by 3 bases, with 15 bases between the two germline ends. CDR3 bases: TGCGCCAGCAGCGCCCGGACCACACTGACAGATACGCAGTATTTT. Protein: CASSARTTLTDTQYF.

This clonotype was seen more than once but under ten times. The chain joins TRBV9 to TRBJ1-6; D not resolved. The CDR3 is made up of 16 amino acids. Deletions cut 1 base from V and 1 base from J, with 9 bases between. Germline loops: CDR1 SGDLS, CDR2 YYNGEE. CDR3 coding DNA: TGTGCCAGCAGCGTACGGCCTGATTCCTATAATTCACCCCTCCACTTT. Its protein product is CASSVRPDSYNSPLHF.

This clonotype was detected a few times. As DNA, the CDR3 is TGTGCCAGCACGACCGGGATGAGCCGTGGCTACACCTTC. Its protein is CASTTGMSRGYTF. The rearrangement uses TRBV11-2 and TRBJ1-2; D unresolved. V was pared by 7 bases and J by 7 bases, with 16 bases between. In germline, CDR1 is SGHAT, CDR2 FQNNGV. This CDR3 is 13 amino acids long.

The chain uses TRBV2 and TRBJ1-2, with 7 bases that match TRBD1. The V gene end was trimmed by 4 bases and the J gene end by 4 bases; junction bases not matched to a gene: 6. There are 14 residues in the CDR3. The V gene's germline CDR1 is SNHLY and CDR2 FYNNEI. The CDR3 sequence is CASSVQGSGYGYTF. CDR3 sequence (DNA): TGTGCCAGCAGTGTACAGGGGTCCGGCTATGGCTACACCTTC.

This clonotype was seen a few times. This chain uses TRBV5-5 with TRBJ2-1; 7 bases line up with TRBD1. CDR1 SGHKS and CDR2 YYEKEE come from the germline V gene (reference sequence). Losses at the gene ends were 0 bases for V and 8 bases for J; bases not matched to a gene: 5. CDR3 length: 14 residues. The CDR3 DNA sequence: TGTGCCAGCAGCTTGGACTTCCAGGGGGATGAGCAGTTCTTC. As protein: CASSLDFQGDEQFF. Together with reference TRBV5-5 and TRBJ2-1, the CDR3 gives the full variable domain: DAGVTQSPTHLIKTRGQQVTLRCSPISGHKSVSWYQQVLGQGPQFIFQYYEKEERGRGNFPDRFSARQFPNYSSELNVNALLLGDSALYLCASSLDFQGDEQFFGPGTRLTVL.

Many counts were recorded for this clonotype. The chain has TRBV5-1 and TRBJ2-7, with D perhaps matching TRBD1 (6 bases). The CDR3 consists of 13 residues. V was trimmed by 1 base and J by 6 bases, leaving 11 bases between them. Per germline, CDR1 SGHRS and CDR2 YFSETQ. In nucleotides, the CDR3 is TGCGCCAGCAGCTTGTGGGGGCAGAGCGAGCAGTACTTC. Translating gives CASSLWGQSEQYF.

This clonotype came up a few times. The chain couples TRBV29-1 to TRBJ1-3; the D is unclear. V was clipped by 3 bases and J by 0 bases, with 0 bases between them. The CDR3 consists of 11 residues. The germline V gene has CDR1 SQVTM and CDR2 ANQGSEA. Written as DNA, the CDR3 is TGCAGCGTTGACTCTGGAAACACCATATATTTT. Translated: CSVDSGNTIYF.

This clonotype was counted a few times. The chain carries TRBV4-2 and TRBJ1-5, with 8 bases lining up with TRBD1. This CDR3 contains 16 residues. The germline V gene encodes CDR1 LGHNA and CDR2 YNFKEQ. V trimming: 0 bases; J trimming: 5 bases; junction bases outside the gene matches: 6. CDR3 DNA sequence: TGTGCCAGCAGCCAAGAAGACGGGGACAGGTATCAGCCCCAGCATTTT. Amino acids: CASSQEDGDRYQPQHF.

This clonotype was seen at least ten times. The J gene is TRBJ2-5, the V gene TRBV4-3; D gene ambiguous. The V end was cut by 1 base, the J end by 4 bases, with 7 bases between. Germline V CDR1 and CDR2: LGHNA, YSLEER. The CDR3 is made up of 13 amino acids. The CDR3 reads CASSQAWGETQYF. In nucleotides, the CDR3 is TGCGCCAGCAGCCAAGCCTGGGGAGAGACCCAGTACTTC.

CDR3 amino acids: CASSQDLGIYGYTF. DNA of the CDR3: TGCGCCAGCAGCCAAGATCTGGGTATCTATGGCTACACCTTC. This chain joins TRBV4-3 and TRBJ1-2, with D unresolved. Germline V CDR1 and CDR2: LGHNA, YSLEER. The ends were cut back, 0 bases at V and 4 bases at J, with 9 bases in the middle. The CDR3 is 14 residues long.

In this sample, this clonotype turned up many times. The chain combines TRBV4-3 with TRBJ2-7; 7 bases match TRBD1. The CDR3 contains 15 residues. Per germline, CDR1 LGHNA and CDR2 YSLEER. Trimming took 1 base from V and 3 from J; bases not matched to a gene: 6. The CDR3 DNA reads TGCGCCAGCAGCCAAGCGAGGGGGCTAAACTACGAGCAGTACTTC. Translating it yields CASSQARGLNYEQYF.

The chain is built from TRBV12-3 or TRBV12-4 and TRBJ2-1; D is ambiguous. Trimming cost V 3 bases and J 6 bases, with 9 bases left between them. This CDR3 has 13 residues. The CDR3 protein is CASSFISGNEQFF. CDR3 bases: TGTGCCAGCAGTTTCATAAGTGGCAATGAGCAGTTCTTC.